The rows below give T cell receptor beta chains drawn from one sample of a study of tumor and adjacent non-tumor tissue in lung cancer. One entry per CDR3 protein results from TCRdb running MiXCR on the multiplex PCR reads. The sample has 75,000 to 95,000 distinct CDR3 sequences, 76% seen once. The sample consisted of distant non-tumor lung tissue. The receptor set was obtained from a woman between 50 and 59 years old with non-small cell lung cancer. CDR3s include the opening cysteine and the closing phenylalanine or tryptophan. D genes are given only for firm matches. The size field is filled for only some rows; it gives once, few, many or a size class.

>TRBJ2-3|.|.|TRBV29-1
TGCAGCGTTGAAAATAGGCTAGCGAGTAATACATATACGCAGTATTTT
CSVENRLASNTYTQYF
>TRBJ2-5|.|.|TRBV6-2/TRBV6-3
TGTGCCAGCAACCTCGGGGCAGGTCAAGAGACCCAGTACTTC
CASNLGAGQETQYF
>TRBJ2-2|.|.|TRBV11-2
TGTGCCAGCAGCTTAGTACATGGGCCCTTCGGCACCAGGGAGCTGTTTTTT
CASSLVHGPFGTRELFF
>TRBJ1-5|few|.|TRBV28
TGTGCCAGCAGTTTAGCCGGGGGAGGCAATCAGCCCCAGCATTTT
CASSLAGGGNQPQHF
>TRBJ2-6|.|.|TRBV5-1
TGCGCCAGCAGCCCGGCGGACCGGAAACCATTCTCTGGGGCCAACGTCCTGGCTTTC
CASSPADRKPFSGANVLAF
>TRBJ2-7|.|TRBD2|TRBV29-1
TGCAGCGTCAGCGGTCTAGCGGGAAACGAGCAGCAGTTC
CSVSGLAGNEQQF
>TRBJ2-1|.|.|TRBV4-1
TGCGCTAGCAGTCAAGTAATGGCGAGCTCCTACAATGAGCAGTTCTTC
CASSQVMASSYNEQFF
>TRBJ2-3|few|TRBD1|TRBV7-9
TGTGCCAGCAGCTTAGCCCCCAGGGGGTATACGCAGTATTTT
CASSLAPRGYTQYF
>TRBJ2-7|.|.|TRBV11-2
TGTGCCAGTAGCCCGGGTGTGGTCTACGAGCAGTACTTC
CASSPGVVYEQYF
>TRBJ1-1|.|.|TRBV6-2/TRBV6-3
TGTGCCAACACCTCTGCAGGCGTATTCATGAACACTGAAGCTTTCTTT
CANTSAGVFMNTEAFF
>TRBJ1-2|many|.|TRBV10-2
TGCGCCAGCAGAATACAGGGTGTTGGCTACACCTTC
CASRIQGVGYTF
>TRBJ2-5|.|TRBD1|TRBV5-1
TGCGCCAGCAGCTTGCGTGGGACAGGGACGGGCCAAGAGACCCAGTACTTC
CASSLRGTGTGQETQYF
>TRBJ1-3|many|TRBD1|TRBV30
TGTGCCTGGAGGCCCGTAAGGGGGCAGGGACAGCCAGGAAACACCATATATTTT
CAWRPVRGQGQPGNTIYF
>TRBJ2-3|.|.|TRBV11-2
TGTGCCAGTAGCTTAGATGTAACGGGATATGCAAGCGGTACAGATACGCAGTATTTT
CASSLDVTGYASGTDTQYF
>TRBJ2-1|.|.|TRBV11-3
TGTGCCAGTAGATGGGCCCGGAAGTCTGAGCAGTTCTTC
CASRWARKSEQFF
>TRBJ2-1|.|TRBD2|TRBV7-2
TGTGCCAGCAGGTTAAGGGGCCTAGCGGGGTCTTCCTACAATGAGCAGTTCTTC
CASRLRGLAGSSYNEQFF
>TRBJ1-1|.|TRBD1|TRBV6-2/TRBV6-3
TGCGCCGGCAGTTACGCCACAGGGGGCATCGAAACTGAAGCTTTCTTT
CAGSYATGGIETEAFF
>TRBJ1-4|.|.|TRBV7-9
TGTGCCAGCAGCTACCGGGAATACTTCCCGGCCGGTAATGAAAAACTGTTTTTT
CASSYREYFPAGNEKLFF
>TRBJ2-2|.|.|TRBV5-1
TGCACCAGCAGCTCTCAGGGTACCACCGGGGAGCTGTCTTTT
CTSSSQGTTGELSF
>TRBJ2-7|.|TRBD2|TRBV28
TGTACCAGCAGTGAGGGAGACGGGAGGTACGAGCAATACTTC
CTSSEGDGRYEQYF
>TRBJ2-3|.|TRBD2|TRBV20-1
TGCAGTGCTTTGAATCCAGGAACTAGCGGGAGGGACTCAGATACGCAGTATTTT
CSALNPGTSGRDSDTQYF
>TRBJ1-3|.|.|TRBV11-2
TGTGCCAGCGACGCAGGCATGAAGTCTGGAAACACCATATATTTT
CASDAGMKSGNTIYF
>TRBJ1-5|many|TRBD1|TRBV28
TGTGCCAGCAGTCCGGGACAGGGTTTTAATGAGCCCCAGCATTTT
CASSPGQGFNEPQHF
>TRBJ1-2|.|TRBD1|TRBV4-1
TGCGCCAGCAGCCAAGAGCCACCGACAGGGGCTTTTAGCTATGGCTACACCTTC
CASSQEPPTGAFSYGYTF
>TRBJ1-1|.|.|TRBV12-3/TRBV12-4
TGTGCCAGTAGTTTAGAGGCCTTAGGGAACACTGAAGCTTTCTTT
CASSLEALGNTEAFF
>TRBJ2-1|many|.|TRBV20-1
TGCAGTGCTTGCCGGTTCAGCGGCAATGAGCAGTTCTTC
CSACRFSGNEQFF
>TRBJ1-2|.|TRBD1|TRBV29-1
TGCAGCGTTCACAGGGGCGTATATGGTTACACCTTC
CSVHRGVYGYTF
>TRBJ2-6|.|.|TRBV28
TGTGCCAGCAGTTTGGGTTCCCCACTCTCTGGGGCCTACGTCCTGACTTTC
CASSLGSPLSGAYVLTF
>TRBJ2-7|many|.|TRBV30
TGTGCCTGGAGTGTCGGAGCGGCCAACGAGCAGTACTTC
CAWSVGAANEQYF
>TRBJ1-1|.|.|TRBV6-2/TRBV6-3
TGTGTCAGCAGTTACTCGATGTGGGCTAGCACTGAAGCTTTCTTT
CVSSYSMWASTEAFF
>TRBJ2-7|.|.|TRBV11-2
TGTGCCAGCAGCTTAGAGTCGGGCCCTGGCAAGCAGTACTTC
CASSLESGPGKQYF
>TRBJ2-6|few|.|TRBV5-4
TGTGCCAGCAGCTTGGTTCGCTCTGGGGCCAACGTCCTGACTTTC
CASSLVRSGANVLTF
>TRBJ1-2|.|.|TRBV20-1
TGCAGTGCTGCCCTTTACAACCGCGGCTATGGCTACGCCTTC
CSAALYNRGYGYAF
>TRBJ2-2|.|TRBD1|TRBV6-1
TGTGACAGTGAGGGACAGGCTACCGGGGAGCTGTTTTTT
CDSEGQATGELFF
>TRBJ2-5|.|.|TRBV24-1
TGTGCCACCGGGTCAGGCTCGAGTGAGACCCAGTACTTC
CATGSGSSETQYF
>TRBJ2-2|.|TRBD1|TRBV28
TGTGCCATCAGTTTAGAGACAGGGGCGGTCACCGGGGAGCTGTTTTTT
CAISLETGAVTGELFF
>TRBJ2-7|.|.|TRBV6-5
TGTGCCAGAAGTTACTCCCCTAGGGGGAGCCAAGAGCAGTACTTC
CARSYSPRGSQEQYF
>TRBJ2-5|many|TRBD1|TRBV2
TGTGCCAGCAGCGGGACAGGATCCCGAGAGACCCAGTACTTC
CASSGTGSRETQYF
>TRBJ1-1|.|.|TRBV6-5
TGTGCCAGCAGTCTCCTGGGAGGGCAAACCGTAGCTTTCTTT
CASSLLGGQTVAFF
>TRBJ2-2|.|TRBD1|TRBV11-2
TGTGCCAGCAGCTTGGTACAGGGGCCCTTCTGCATCGGGGAGCTGTTTTTT
CASSLVQGPFCIGELFF
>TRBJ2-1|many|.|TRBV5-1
TGCGCCAGCAGCTTGGCCGCACTAGATTACAATGAGCAGTTCTTC
CASSLAALDYNEQFF
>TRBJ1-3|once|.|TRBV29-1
TGCAGCGGCCTGGATAATCCGACAAACATCATATATTTT
CSGLDNPTNIIYF
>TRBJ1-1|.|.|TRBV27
TGTGCCAGCAGTTCCTACCGGGACAAGAACACTGAAGCTTTCTTT
CASSSYRDKNTEAFF